This TCR beta chain originates from a study of response to subunit inactivated influenza vaccine. Remarks on this clonotype: Its antigen remains unknown.

General study points: With each seasonal influenza vaccination, the authors suggested, few new T cells are recruited.

Trimming stripped 3 bases from V and 4 bases from J, with 6 bases between. This CDR3 is built from 11 residues. CDR1 and CDR2 (germline): SQVTM, ANQGSEA. TCRdb recomputed calls from the RT-PCR reads with MiXCR, one row per CDR3 protein. The sample has roughly 700,000 distinct CDR3 sequences, 15% to 19% seen once. Sequenced here: PBMCs from blood, sampled 11 to 12 days after vaccination. The TCR sequence derives from a man aged 45-65 years who received an inactivated influenza vaccine. V and J are TRBV29-1 and TRBJ1-2; weak D call: TRBD1 (5 bases). In nucleotides, the CDR3 is TGCAGCGTTGACAGGGTCTATGGCTACACCTTC. This gives the protein CSVDRVYGYTF.